A selection of T cell receptor beta chains follows, all from one sample in a study of blood T cell repertoires in COVID-19. TCRdb keeps only in-frame clones here, not all; method: immunoSEQ multiplex PCR. This table has around 360,000 clones, around 87% appearing once. Sequencing input: PBMCs or T cells enriched from blood (not recorded which). These TCRs come from a man aged 40-55 years in a cohort exposed to, infected with or recovered from COVID-19 (not recorded which). Each CDR3 is given with its conserved first and last residue. The D gene is left open where the match is weak. Not all rows give a size; the values are once, few, many and, for expanded clones, a class.

V gene	J gene	CDR3 length	D gene	clone size	CDR3 protein	CDR3 DNA
TRBV5-8	TRBJ1-6	14	.	many	CASSPGQFNSPLHF	TGTGCCAGCAGCCCCGGACAGTTTAATTCACCCCTCCACTTT
TRBV28	TRBJ1-1	15	TRBD1	.	CASRGQGKRNTEAFF	TGTGCCAGCAGGGGACAGGGAAAACGGAACACTGAAGCTTTCTTT
TRBV28	TRBJ1-5	13	TRBD1	.	CAEGRDSNQPQHF	TGTGCCGAGGGCCGGGACAGTAATCAGCCCCAGCATTTT
TRBV25-1	TRBJ1-1	13	TRBD1	.	CASSVTGGTEAFF	TGTGCCAGCAGTGTTACAGGGGGGACTGAAGCTTTCTTT
TRBV19	TRBJ2-1	16	TRBD1	.	CASSTTGANSYNEQFF	TGTGCCAGTAGTACGACAGGGGCTAACTCCTACAATGAGCAGTTCTTC
TRBV19	TRBJ2-7	13	.	.	CASSIGGAYEQYF	TGTGCCAGTAGTATTGGCGGAGCCTACGAGCAGTACTTC
TRBV7-7	TRBJ2-3	15	TRBD2	.	CASSPGLAATDTQYF	TGTGCCAGCAGCCCCGGACTAGCGGCAACAGATACGCAGTATTTT
TRBV6-5	TRBJ1-2	16	.	.	CASSYSIGGAIYGYTF	TGTGCCAGCAGTTACTCTATAGGGGGGGCAATCTATGGCTACACCTTC
TRBV4-2	TRBJ1-6	16	.	.	CASSQGGTNYNSPLHF	TGTGCCAGCAGCCAAGGTGGCACTAACTATAATTCACCCCTCCACTTT
TRBV30	TRBJ2-5	14	.	.	CAWSVQVFRETQYF	TGTGCCTGGAGTGTACAGGTCTTTCGGGAGACCCAGTACTTC
TRBV5-6	TRBJ2-7	14	.	.	CASSFRGITSEQYF	TGTGCCAGCAGCTTTCGGGGGATAACTTCCGAGCAGTACTTC
TRBV6-6	TRBJ2-3	16	TRBD1	.	CASSYSGQGKADTQYF	TGTGCCAGCAGTTACTCCGGACAGGGGAAGGCAGATACGCAGTATTTT
TRBV7-8	TRBJ1-2	16	TRBD1	.	CASSRGQGASNYGYTF	TGTGCCAGCAGCCGCGGACAGGGGGCATCTAACTATGGCTACACCTTC
TRBV16	TRBJ2-3	16	.	once	CASSQLARTDTDTQYF	TGTGCCAGCAGCCAATTGGCCCGGACTGACACAGATACGCAGTATTTT
TRBV19	TRBJ1-3	13	.	.	CASSTTGRNTIYF	TGTGCCAGTAGTACCACGGGGAGAAACACCATATATTTT
TRBV7-3	TRBJ1-1	14	.	once	CASSLSGGYTEAFF	TGTGCCAGCAGCTTATCCGGCGGATACACTGAAGCTTTCTTT
TRBV19	TRBJ2-2	14	.	.	CASRPGGQTGELFF	TGTGCCAGTAGGCCCGGGGGGCAGACCGGGGAGCTGTTTTTT
TRBV10-3	TRBJ1-5	14	.	.	CAISDGYSNQPQHF	TGTGCCATCAGTGACGGTTATAGCAATCAGCCCCAGCATTTT
TRBV6-5	TRBJ1-1	14	.	.	CASRPGGINTEAFF	TGTGCCAGCAGACCGGGGGGGATAAACACTGAAGCTTTCTTT
TRBV4-1	TRBJ1-5	17	TRBD1	.	CASSQGRLGQGLQPQHF	TGCGCCAGCAGCCAAGGAAGGTTGGGACAGGGGCTTCAGCCCCAGCATTTT
TRBV7-6	TRBJ2-1	19	TRBD2	.	CASSLYSPTGTNLRNEQFF	TGTGCCAGCAGCCTTTATTCCCCTACGGGGACTAACCTTCGGAATGAGCAGTTCTTC
TRBV27	TRBJ2-1	13	TRBD1	.	CASTRQGRNEQFF	TGTGCCAGCACGAGACAGGGGAGGAATGAGCAGTTCTTC
TRBV3-1/TRBV3-2	TRBJ2-2	15	.	.	CASSQATGVAGELFF	TGTGCCAGCAGCCAAGCAACAGGAGTCGCCGGGGAGCTGTTTTTT
TRBV3-1/TRBV3-2	TRBJ2-6	17	TRBD1	.	CASSRTGPISGANVLTF	TGTGCCAGCAGTCGGACAGGGCCTATCTCTGGGGCCAACGTCCTGACTTTC
TRBV19	TRBJ1-5	19	.	.	CASKGSRRDGRSSNQPQHF	TGTGCCAGTAAGGGGTCTAGGCGGGATGGGAGATCTAGCAATCAGCCCCAGCATTTT
TRBV5-1	TRBJ2-1	17	TRBD1	.	CATTDRAGLGKNNEQFF	TGCGCCACGACCGACAGGGCAGGGCTGGGTAAGAACAATGAGCAGTTCTTC
TRBV3-1/TRBV3-2	TRBJ1-2	18	TRBD1	few	CASSQVLSTGRPYYGYTF	TGTGCCAGCAGCCAAGTACTGTCGACAGGGCGACCGTACTATGGCTACACCTTC
TRBV3-1/TRBV3-2	TRBJ1-2	17	TRBD1	.	CASSQGYGTGRYYGYTF	TGTGCCAGCAGCCAAGGCTACGGGACAGGGAGGTACTATGGCTACACCTTC
TRBV18	TRBJ2-7	15	.	.	CASSPSGTRPYEQYF	TGTGCCAGCTCACCTTCCGGGACAAGACCCTACGAGCAGTACTTC
TRBV11-1	TRBJ2-7	15	.	.	CASSLGLSSSYEQYF	TGTGCCAGCAGCTTAGGCCTATCGAGCTCCTACGAGCAGTACTTC
TRBV20-1	TRBJ2-2	15	.	.	CSASFGTPNTGELFF	TGCAGTGCTAGTTTCGGGACTCCCAACACCGGGGAGCTGTTTTTT
TRBV6-2/TRBV6-3	TRBJ1-6	15	TRBD1	.	CASSNRQGVTSPLHF	TGTGCCAGCAGCAACCGACAGGGGGTCACCTCACCCCTCCACTTT
TRBV28	TRBJ1-2	13	.	few	CASRDSINYGYTF	TGTGCCAGCAGGGACAGTATTAACTATGGCTACACCTTC
TRBV28	TRBJ2-7	15	.	many	CASSFPQVGGHEQYF	TGTGCCAGCAGTTTTCCCCAGGTGGGGGGGCACGAGCAGTACTTC
TRBV5-1	TRBJ2-7	14	.	.	CASSPLGILDEQYF	TGCGCCAGCAGCCCTCTAGGGATACTAGACGAGCAGTACTTC
TRBV5-1	TRBJ1-2	14	TRBD1	.	CASSVDRVEYGYTF	TGCGCCAGCAGCGTGGACAGGGTGGAATATGGCTACACCTTC
TRBV20-1	TRBJ2-7	12	.	.	CSASHRAYEQYF	TGCAGTGCTAGTCACAGGGCTTACGAGCAGTACTTC
TRBV6-1	TRBJ2-7	15	TRBD2	.	CASSEVGRVIYEQYF	TGTGCCAGCAGTGAAGTCGGGAGGGTTATCTACGAGCAGTACTTC
TRBV27	TRBJ1-6	16	TRBD1	once	CASSIWSETGVSPLHF	TGTGCCAGCAGCATATGGAGCGAGACAGGGGTTTCACCCCTCCACTTT
TRBV7-2	TRBJ2-1	15	.	.	CASSYRGGEQNEQFF	TGTGCCAGCAGCTATCGAGGGGGGGAGCAAAATGAGCAGTTCTTC